This T cell receptor beta chain comes out of a study of identical twins. CDR3 size: 15 residues. Germline V gene lookup returns CDR1 MGHDK and CDR2 SYGVNS. Deletions cut 4 bases from V and 2 bases from J, with 14 bases between. TCRdb itself ran the 5' RACE reads through MiXCR, one entry per CDR3 protein. The sample yields fewer than 350,000 distinct CDR3 sequences, about 8.3% seen once. These sequences were also reported in another study, on yellow fever vaccine responses in identical twins.

V and J are TRBV25-1 and TRBJ1-2, with a possible D match to TRBD1 (6 bases). Sequencing input: memory (CD45RO+) T cells sorted from blood. This clonotype was sampled from a woman under 30 in good health. This CDR3 reads CASSGGTSKNYGYTF. The CDR3 DNA is TGTGCCAGCAGTGGGGGGACAAGCAAAAACTATGGCTACACCTTC.